These 11 T cell receptor beta chains originate from one sample sequenced in a study of regulatory T cells in long-lasting Graves disease (dated by TCRdb to the early 2020s). RNA was extracted from PBMCs in TRIzol for both TCR sequencing and RNA sequencing. The public sequencing data were trimmed at Q25 with fastp and processed into clonotypes with MiXCR by TCRdb, which kept only in-frame beta chains. Under each unique CDR3 protein, matching rows form one entry showing the most common genes and DNA. The sample records about 660 distinct CDR3 sequences, around 87% of which are singletons. The ten largest clones represent about 15% of the sample. The sequences come from peripheral blood mononuclear cells (PBMCs), collected with antithyroid drug treatment, in newly diagnosed or persistent Graves disease (not recorded which). The receptors originated from a woman in her twenties or thirties with Graves disease. Donor details come from another sample of the same person, matched by shared clones.

The chain has TRBV5-1 and TRBJ2-5; D perhaps matches TRBD1 (6 bases). The germline gives CDR1 SGHRS, CDR2 YFSETQ. Trimming took off 4 bases at V and 2 bases at J, with 15 bases between the two ends. The CDR3 runs 15 residues. CDR3 DNA: TGCGCCAGCAGCAAAGGGACACCTACACAAGAGACCCAGTACTTC. It codes for CASSKGTPTQETQYF.

The V gene is TRBV9, the J gene TRBJ2-3; 7 bases fit TRBD2. V gave up 6 bases and J gave up 0 bases; unmatched junction bases: 10. The CDR3 is made up of 16 amino acids. Germline assignment: CDR1 SGDLS and CDR2 YYNGEE. Written as DNA, the CDR3 is TGTGCCAGCACCGCCGAGCCAGCGGGGAGCACAGATACGCAGTATTTT. Residues: CASTAEPAGSTDTQYF. The full variable domain, its missing parts supplied by reference TRBV9 and TRBJ2-3, is DSGVTQTPKHLITATGQRVTLRCSPRSGDLSVYWYQQSLDQGLQFLIQYYNGEERAKGNILERFSAQQFPDLHSELNLSSLELGDSALYFCASTAEPAGSTDTQYFGPGTRLTVL.

This chain connects TRBV4-1 to TRBJ2-7; 9 nucleotides match TRBD1. J was trimmed by 10 bases and V by 3 bases; bases with no gene match: 7. CDR1 is MGHRA, CDR2 YSYEKL, per germline. The CDR3 spans 13 residues. The CDR3 sequence is CASSQGGTGSQYF. The CDR3 region has the DNA TGCGCCAGCAGCCAGGGGGGGACAGGGAGCCAGTACTTC.

J is TRBJ2-7 and V is TRBV5-1; 8 bases are shared with TRBD2. With 0 bases clipped from V and 2 bases from J, the junction kept 10 bases outside the gene matches. CDR3 length: 17 amino acids. The germline gives CDR1 SGHRS, CDR2 YFSETQ. This chain's CDR3 is CASSLVPETSEAYEQYF. The CDR3 coding sequence is TGCGCCAGCAGCTTGGTCCCTGAGACTAGCGAGGCCTACGAGCAGTACTTC.

CDR3 coding DNA: TGCAGTCTTCTAGCGGGAGAGCCCTACGAGCAGTACTTC. Residues: CSLLAGEPYEQYF. The chain joins TRBV20-1 to TRBJ2-7, with 10 bases that match TRBD2. V lost 8 bases, J lost 2 bases, and 6 bases stayed unmatched. Germline CDR1 DFQATT, CDR2 SNEGSKA (reference sequence). The CDR3 runs to 13 residues.

CDR3 nucleotide sequence: TGTGCCAGCTCCCGGGACACAGCCTACGAGCAGTACTTC. Protein product: CASSRDTAYEQYF. The chain recombines TRBV12-3 or TRBV12-4 with TRBJ2-7, with TRBD1 as a possible D gene (6 bases). V was pared by 8 bases and J by 2 bases, with 13 bases between. This CDR3 spans 13 amino acids.

In DNA, the CDR3 is TGTGCCAGCAGTGGGGCTAGCGGTTCCTACGAGCAGTACTTC. Its protein product is CASSGASGSYEQYF. The chain employs TRBV2 and TRBJ2-7; 7 nucleotides line up with TRBD2. The germline V gene has CDR1 SNHLY and CDR2 FYNNEI. CDR3 length: 14 residues. Trimming took 4 bases from V and 1 from J; bases not matched to a gene: 4.

The V call is TRBV29-1, the J call TRBJ1-2, with D possibly TRBD1 on 6 matching bases. Germline V gene sequence: CDR1 SQVTM, CDR2 ANQGSEA. The V end lost 4 bases, the J end lost 2 bases, and 8 bases lay between the germline ends. CDR3 length: 12 amino acids. CDR3 in amino acids: CSVADRNYGYTF. CDR3 DNA sequence: TGCAGCGTTGCCGACAGGAACTATGGCTACACCTTC.

The genes are TRBV29-1 and TRBJ2-3, with 12 bases matching TRBD2. Germline V lookup: CDR1 SQVTM, CDR2 ANQGSEA. V shed 4 bases and J 2 bases; nucleotides not matched to a gene: 4. The CDR3 is made up of 15 amino acids. The CDR3 DNA sequence: TGCAGCGTTGGGGGGACTAGCGGGTTCACAGATACGCAGTATTTT. This gives the protein CSVGGTSGFTDTQYF.

Here the CDR3 reads CSVEDVRDKNIQYF. The CDR3 DNA reads as TGCAGCGTTGAAGATGTTCGAGACAAAAACATTCAGTACTTC. The V and J genes are TRBV29-1 and TRBJ2-4; D not certain. CDR3 length: 14 amino acids. CDR1 SQVTM and CDR2 ANQGSEA come from the germline V gene. The ends were cut back, 0 bases at V and 3 bases at J, with 9 bases in the middle.

The V and J genes are TRBV30 and TRBJ2-5; the D gene is possibly TRBD2 (5 bases). Germline V gene data show CDR1 as GTSNPN and CDR2 as SVGIG (reference sequence). CDR3 length: 12 residues. V was trimmed by 3 bases and J by 7 bases, leaving 12 bases between them. This chain's CDR3 is CAWRLVTGTQYF. CDR3 coding DNA: TGTGCCTGGAGACTAGTGACCGGGACCCAGTACTTC.